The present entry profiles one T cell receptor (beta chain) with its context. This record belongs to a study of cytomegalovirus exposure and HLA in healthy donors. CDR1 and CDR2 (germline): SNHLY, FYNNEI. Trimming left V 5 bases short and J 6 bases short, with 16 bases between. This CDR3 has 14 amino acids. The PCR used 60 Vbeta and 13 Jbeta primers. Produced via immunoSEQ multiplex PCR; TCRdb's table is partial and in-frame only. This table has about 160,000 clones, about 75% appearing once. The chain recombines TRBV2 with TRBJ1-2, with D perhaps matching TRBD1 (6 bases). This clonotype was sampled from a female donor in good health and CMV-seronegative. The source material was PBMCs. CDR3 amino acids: CASSKIQGEDGYTF. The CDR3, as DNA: TGTGCCAGCAGTAAAATACAGGGTGAGGATGGCTACACCTTC.